These 8 T cell receptor beta chains came from one sample sequenced in a study of blood T cell repertoires in COVID-19. TCRdb's copy holds only in-frame clones and misses some; the assay was immunoSEQ multiplex PCR. Here the sample spans roughly 180,000 clones, 87% being singletons. Material: PBMCs or T cells enriched from blood (not recorded which). The receptors shown here come from a woman aged 25 to 39 who had recovered from COVID-19.

The CDR3 loop is CASSLAGQGNTGELFF. Written as DNA, the CDR3 is TGCGCCAGCAGCTTGGCCGGTCAGGGAAACACCGGGGAGCTGTTTTTT. The rearrangement links TRBV5-1 to TRBJ2-2; maybe TRBD1 (5 bases). The V and J ends lost 0 bases and 2 bases respectively, with 11 bases between them. The CDR3 contains 16 residues. The germline gives CDR1 SGHRS, CDR2 YFSETQ.

The chain uses TRBV11-2 and TRBJ1-4; no definite D call. CDR1 and CDR2 (germline): SGHAT, FQNNGV. The V end was cut by 3 bases, the J end by 4 bases, with 9 bases between. The CDR3 covers 14 residues. CDR3 nucleotides: TGTGCCAGCAGCTTGACTGCATATAATGAAAAACTGTTTTTT. Residues: CASSLTAYNEKLFF.

This sequence joins TRBV12-3 or TRBV12-4 and TRBJ2-5, with a weak D call TRBD2 (5 bases). CDR3 size: 13 residues. The ends were cut back, 2 bases at V and 2 bases at J, with 6 bases in the middle. CDR3 DNA sequence: TGTGCCAGCAGTTTACGGGGACAAGAGACCCAGTACTTC. Encoded protein: CASSLRGQETQYF.

This clone was observed once. The CDR3: CASSLPGQGEAFF. DNA for the CDR3: TGTGCCAGCTCACTTCCGGGACAGGGTGAAGCTTTCTTT. This sequence joins TRBV18 and TRBJ1-1; 9 nucleotides line up with TRBD1. Germline CDR1 reads KGHSH; CDR2 reads LQKENI. The CDR3 sequence is 13 residues long. J gave up 7 bases and V 4 bases, and 4 bases lay outside the gene matches.

The chain is built from TRBV29-1 and TRBJ1-1; D is uncertain. Trimming took 5 bases from V and 3 from J, leaving 7 bases between them. The CDR3 is 11 amino acids. Per germline, CDR1 SQVTM and CDR2 ANQGSEA. The CDR3 is CSVSQYTEAFF. In DNA, the CDR3 is TGCAGCGTTAGTCAGTACACTGAAGCTTTCTTT.

In its sample, this clone was seen a few times. The chain has TRBV20-1 and TRBJ2-5, with 12 positions matching TRBD2. The CDR3 is 17 residues long. Germline V gene sequence: CDR1 DFQATT, CDR2 SNEGSKA (reference sequence). V shed 3 bases, J shed 2 bases, and the junction held 10 bases outside the gene matches. The CDR3 coding sequence is TGCAGTGCTAGTTGGCCTAGCGGGGGGGCGGATCAAGAGACCCAGTACTTC. Protein: CSASWPSGGADQETQYF.

This rearrangement joins TRBV30 to TRBJ1-1, with a weak D call TRBD1 (6 bases). V lost 4 bases and J 4 bases, leaving 13 bases between the germline ends. The CDR3 length is 13 residues. Germline V CDR1 and CDR2: GTSNPN, SVGIG (reference sequence). The CDR3 nucleotides read TGTGCCTGGAACACAGGGCCGGCCACTGAAGCTTTCTTT. This translates into CAWNTGPATEAFF.

The chain has TRBV27 and TRBJ2-1; D perhaps matches TRBD1 (6 bases). The CDR3 contains 11 residues. The V end lost 3 bases, the J end lost 12 bases, and 9 bases lay between the germline ends. Germline V lookup: CDR1 MNHEY, CDR2 SMNVEV (reference sequence). The CDR3: CASSFRGGQFF. In DNA, the CDR3 is TGTGCCAGCAGTTTCAGGGGTGGGCAGTTCTTC.